This TCR beta chain was captured by sequencing in a study of CD8+ T cells in alopecia areata (dated by TCRdb to between 2018 and 2020). General notes on the study: In both human patients and the C3H/HeJ mouse model, the study applied high-throughput TCRbeta sequencing to look at T cell clonal expansion in alopecia areata. RNA came from the PAXgene miRNA kit for fixed scalp, the miRNeasy kit for PBMCs, and the RNeasy kit for mouse skin. Human TCRbeta sequencing covered scalp tissue and sorted CD4+ and CD8+ peripheral blood T cells from patchy and totalis/universalis alopecia areata patients and healthy controls. Scalp clonality was compared among normal scalp (n=4), patchy alopecia areata scalp (n=8), and alopecia totalis/universalis scalp (n=8). Amplification of TCRbeta CDR3 regions was done by immunoSEQ multiplex PCR using 35 Vbeta forward primers and 13 Jbeta reverse primers.

Sequences SGHTA (CDR1) and FQGNSA (CDR2) are obtained from the germline V gene. From its cysteine to its phenylalanine, the CDR3 spans 15 amino acids. Just the 45-base CDR3 DNA is kept, in frame starting at base 1. The V end gives up 3 bases and the J end 2 bases, leaving 1 base in the junction not matched to a gene. In the case of this clone: No antigen is known for it. No base quality values were provided; no much bigger clone lies one nucleotide off.

Lesional scalp punch biopsies and peripheral blood were obtained from alopecia areata patients. PBMCs were isolated by density centrifugation and stained for CD3, CD4 and CD8, and CD4+ and CD8+ T cells were sorted on a FACSAria. Untreated alopecia areata patients were recruited as part of a multicenter biomarker study. For several biomarker-study patients, blood CD8+ T cells were further sorted into NKG2D-low and NKG2D-high fractions. What the study reported, not specific to this receptor: Compared with normal scalp, lesional scalp, particularly in alopecia totalis/universalis, had higher clonality and more expanded CD8+ clones, which suggests antigenic drive. Scalp TCR repertoire analysis is complicated because resident alphabeta T cells in normal human skin are also sequenced, whereas mouse skin is dominated by gammadelta T cells. Shared TCR sequences between patients were less evident than in mice, which may be partly attributable to HLA diversity in the patient population.

Library preparation used the immunoSEQ multiplex PCR assay. For TCR sequencing, RNA was extracted from every sample and reverse transcribed into cDNA to serve as template. SuperScript III was used for first-strand cDNA synthesis, primed with a 2:1 mix of oligo-dT and random hexamers. A synthetic immune receptor repertoire was used to gauge amplification bias, and whatever bias remained was removed computationally. On the study's bioinformatics: Raw reads were preprocessed to remove errors, and CDR3 was defined according to IMGT conventions as the region from the conserved cysteine to phenylalanine. To get clonality, Shannon entropy was normalized by log2 of the number of productive unique TCRs and the result was subtracted from 1. Whether each scalp clone was CD4 or CD8 was inferred by checking scalp TCRbeta sequences against the CD4 and CD8 repertoires from sorted blood. TCRdb's version of the immuneACCESS table is confined to in-frame rearrangements and falls short of the full clone set. An unresolved V gene accounts for under half of the shortfall where checked; the remainder is of unknown origin. V, J and clone size were drawn from that table, and D and trimming were deduced from the DNA. Present in this sample are some 31,000 clones, over 60% of which were seen just once. The ten largest make up approximately 18% of the sample.

The specimen was NKG2D-low CD8+ T cells sorted from blood. The label giving this sample's cell subset or site can be read as: sorted CD8+ NKG2D-low blood T cells. The chain joins TRBV7-2 to TRBJ2-7, and 13 bases in between align with TRBD2. The source is a human donor with alopecia areata. The DNA sequence reads TGTGCCAGCAGCTTGGGACTAGCGGGGCCCTACGAGCAGTACTTC. It is translated as CASSLGLAGPYEQYF.